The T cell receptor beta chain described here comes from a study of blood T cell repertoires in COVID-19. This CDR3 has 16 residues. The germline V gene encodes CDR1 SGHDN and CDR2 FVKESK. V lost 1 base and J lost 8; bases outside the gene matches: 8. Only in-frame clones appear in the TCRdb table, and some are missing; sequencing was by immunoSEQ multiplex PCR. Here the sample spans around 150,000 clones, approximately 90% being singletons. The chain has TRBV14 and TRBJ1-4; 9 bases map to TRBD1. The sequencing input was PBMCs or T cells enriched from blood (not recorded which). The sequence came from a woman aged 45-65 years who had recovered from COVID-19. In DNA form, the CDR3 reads TGTGCCAGCAGCCAAGGCTTCGGGACAGGGAACGAAAAACTGTTTTTT. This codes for CASSQGFGTGNEKLFF.